The next 3 T cell receptor beta chains were all read from a single sample in a study of blood T cell repertoires in COVID-19. The method was immunoSEQ multiplex PCR; TCRdb's version includes in-frame clones alone and lacks a portion of them. The data show 250,000 or so clones, about four fifths seen once. The source material was PBMCs or T cells enriched from blood (not recorded which). Every receptor here comes from a man aged 55-75 years who had recovered from COVID-19.

The chain links TRBV6-2 or TRBV6-3 to TRBJ1-1; no clear D. V lost 2 bases and J 5 bases, leaving 9 bases between the germline ends. The germline V gene has CDR1 MNHEY and CDR2 SVGEGT. The CDR3 is 13 residues long. The CDR3 spells CASSYPGITEAFF. CDR3 sequence (DNA): TGTGCCAGCAGTTACCCGGGGATTACTGAAGCTTTCTTT.

The chain employs TRBV27 and TRBJ1-4, with D possibly matching TRBD1 (5 bases). The CDR3 covers 12 residues. Germline V lookup: CDR1 MNHEY, CDR2 SMNVEV (reference sequence). V was pared by 6 bases and J by 3 bases, with 5 bases between. The CDR3 spells CASRGPNEKLFF. The CDR3 DNA reads as TGTGCCAGCAGGGGGCCTAATGAAAAACTGTTTTTT.

The chain is built from TRBV7-2 and TRBJ1-1; no clear D. Looked up from germline, CDR1 is SGHTA and CDR2 is FQGNSA. V was trimmed by 0 bases and J by 7 bases, leaving 9 bases between them. The CDR3 sequence is 13 residues long. CDR3 amino acids: CASSLAREDEAFF. In nucleotides, the CDR3 is TGTGCCAGCAGCTTAGCTCGGGAGGATGAAGCTTTCTTT.